This T cell receptor (beta chain) originates from a study of blood T cell repertoires in COVID-19. Whole-study context: Nucleic acid was either cDNA or gDNA, and it came from T cells, B-cell-depleted T cells, or PBMCs.

Measured with immunoSEQ multiplex PCR; TCRdb has only the in-frame clones, and not every one. The sample has approximately 170,000 clones; around nine tenths are singletons. The cohort comprised adults aged roughly 18 to 100 years residing in 24 US areas. Participant-reported clinical history was the basis for cohort assignment. Recovery among Cohort 3 donors was established by two negative PCRs, clearance, or symptom resolution. This receptor was identified in a woman aged 18-29 years who had recovered from COVID-19. Sample: PBMCs or T cells enriched from blood (not recorded which).

DNA of the CDR3: TGTGCCAGCAGCTTAGTGCGACTAGCGGGAGGGAAAGAGACCCAGTACTTC. It specifies CASSLVRLAGGKETQYF. This sequence joins TRBV7-9 and TRBJ2-5; 14 nucleotides line up with TRBD2. The CDR3 contains 17 residues. Germline V lookup: CDR1 SEHNR, CDR2 FQNEAQ (reference sequence). The V segment lost 1 base and the J segment 3 bases; nucleotides outside the gene matches: 4.